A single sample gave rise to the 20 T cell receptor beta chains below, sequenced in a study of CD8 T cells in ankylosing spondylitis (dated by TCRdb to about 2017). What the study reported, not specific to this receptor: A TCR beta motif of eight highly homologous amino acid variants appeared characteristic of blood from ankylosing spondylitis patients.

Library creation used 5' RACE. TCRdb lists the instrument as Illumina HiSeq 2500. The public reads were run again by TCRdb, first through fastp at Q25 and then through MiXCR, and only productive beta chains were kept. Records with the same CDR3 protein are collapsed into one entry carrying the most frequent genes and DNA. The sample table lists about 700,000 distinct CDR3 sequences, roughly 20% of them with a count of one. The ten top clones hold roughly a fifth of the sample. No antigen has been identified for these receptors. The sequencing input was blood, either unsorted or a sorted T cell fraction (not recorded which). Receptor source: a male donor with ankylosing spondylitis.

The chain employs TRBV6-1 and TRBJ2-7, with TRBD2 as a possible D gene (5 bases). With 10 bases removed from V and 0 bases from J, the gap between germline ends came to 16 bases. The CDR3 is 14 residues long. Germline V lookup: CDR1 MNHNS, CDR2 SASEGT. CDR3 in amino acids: CATAGPETSYEQYF. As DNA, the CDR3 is TGTGCCACCGCGGGTCCAGAGACCTCCTACGAGCAGTACTTC.

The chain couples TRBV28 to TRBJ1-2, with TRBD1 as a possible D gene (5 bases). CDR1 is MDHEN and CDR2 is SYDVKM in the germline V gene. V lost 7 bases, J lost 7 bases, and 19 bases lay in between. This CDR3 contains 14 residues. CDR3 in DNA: TGTGCCAGCACCCCTCTTCAGGGTACGGTTGGCTACACCTTC. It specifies CASTPLQGTVGYTF.

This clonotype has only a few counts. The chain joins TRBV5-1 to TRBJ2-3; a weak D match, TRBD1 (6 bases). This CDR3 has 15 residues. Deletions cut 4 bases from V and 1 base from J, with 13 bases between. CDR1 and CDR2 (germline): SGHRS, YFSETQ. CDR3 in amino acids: CASSPRTVGTDTQYF. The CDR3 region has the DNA TGCGCCAGCAGCCCAAGGACAGTAGGCACAGATACGCAGTATTTT. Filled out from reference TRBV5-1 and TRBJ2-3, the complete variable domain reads KAGVTQTPRYLIKTRGQQVTLSCSPISGHRSVSWYQQTPGQGLQFLFEYFSETQRNKGNFPGRFSGRQFSNSRSEMNVSTLELGDSALYLCASSPRTVGTDTQYFGPGTRLTVL.

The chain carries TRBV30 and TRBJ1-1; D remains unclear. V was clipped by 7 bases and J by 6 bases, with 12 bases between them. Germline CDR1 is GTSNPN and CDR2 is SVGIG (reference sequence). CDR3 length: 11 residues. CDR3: CASQHSPEAFF. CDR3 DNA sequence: TGTGCCTCCCAGCACAGCCCTGAAGCTTTCTTT.

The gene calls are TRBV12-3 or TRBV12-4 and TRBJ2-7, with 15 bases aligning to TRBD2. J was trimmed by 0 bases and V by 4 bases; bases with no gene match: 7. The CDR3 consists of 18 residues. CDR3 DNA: TGTGCCAGCAGTTCGGGACTAGCGGGAGGTCTGAGCTCCTACGAGCAGTACTTC. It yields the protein CASSSGLAGGLSSYEQYF.

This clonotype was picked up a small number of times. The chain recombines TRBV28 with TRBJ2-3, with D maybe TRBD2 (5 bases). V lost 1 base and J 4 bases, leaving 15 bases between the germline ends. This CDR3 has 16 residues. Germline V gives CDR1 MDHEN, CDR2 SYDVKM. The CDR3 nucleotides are TGTGCCAGCAGTTTATTGAGGGCCGAGTACCCAGATACGCAGTATTTT. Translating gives CASSLLRAEYPDTQYF.

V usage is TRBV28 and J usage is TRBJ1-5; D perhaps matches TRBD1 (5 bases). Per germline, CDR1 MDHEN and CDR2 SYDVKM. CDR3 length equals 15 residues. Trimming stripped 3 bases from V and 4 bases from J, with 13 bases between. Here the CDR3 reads CASSLAAQGNQPQHF. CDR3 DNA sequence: TGTGCCAGCAGTTTGGCTGCTCAGGGTAATCAGCCCCAGCATTTT.

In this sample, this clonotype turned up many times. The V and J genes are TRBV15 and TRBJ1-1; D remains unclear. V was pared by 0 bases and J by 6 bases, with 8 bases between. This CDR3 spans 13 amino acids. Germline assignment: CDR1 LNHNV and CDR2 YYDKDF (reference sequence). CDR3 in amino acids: CATSRDIRAEAFF. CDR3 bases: TGTGCCACCAGCAGAGATATTCGGGCTGAAGCTTTCTTT. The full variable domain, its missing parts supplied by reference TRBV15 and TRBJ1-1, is DAMVIQNPRYQVTQFGKPVTLSCSQTLNHNVMYWYQQKSSQAPKLLFHYYDKDFNNEADTPDNFQSRRPNTSFCFLDIRSPGLGDTAMYLCATSRDIRAEAFFGQGTRLTVV.

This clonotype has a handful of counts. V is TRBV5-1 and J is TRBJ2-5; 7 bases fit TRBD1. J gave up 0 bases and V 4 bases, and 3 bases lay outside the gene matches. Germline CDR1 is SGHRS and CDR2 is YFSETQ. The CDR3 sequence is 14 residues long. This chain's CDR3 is CASSHGTDQETQYF. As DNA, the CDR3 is TGCGCCAGCAGCCACGGGACAGACCAAGAGACCCAGTACTTC.

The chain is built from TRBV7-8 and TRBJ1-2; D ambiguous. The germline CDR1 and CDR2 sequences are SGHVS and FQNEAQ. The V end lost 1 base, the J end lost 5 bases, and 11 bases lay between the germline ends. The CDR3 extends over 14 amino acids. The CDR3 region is CASSLDRSGYGYTF. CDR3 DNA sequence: TGTGCCAGCAGCTTAGATCGGTCCGGGTATGGCTACACCTTC.

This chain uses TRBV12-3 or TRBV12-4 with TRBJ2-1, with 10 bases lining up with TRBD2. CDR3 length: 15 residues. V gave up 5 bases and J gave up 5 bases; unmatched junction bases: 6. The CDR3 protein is CASSPGTSDHNEQFF. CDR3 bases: TGTGCCAGCAGTCCCGGGACTAGCGATCACAATGAGCAGTTCTTC.

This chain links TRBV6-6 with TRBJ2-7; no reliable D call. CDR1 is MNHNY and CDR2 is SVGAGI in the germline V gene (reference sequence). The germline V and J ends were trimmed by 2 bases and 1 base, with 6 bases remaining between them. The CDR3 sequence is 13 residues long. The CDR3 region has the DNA TGTGCCAGCAGTTACGCCTATTCCTACGAGCAGTACTTC. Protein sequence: CASSYAYSYEQYF.

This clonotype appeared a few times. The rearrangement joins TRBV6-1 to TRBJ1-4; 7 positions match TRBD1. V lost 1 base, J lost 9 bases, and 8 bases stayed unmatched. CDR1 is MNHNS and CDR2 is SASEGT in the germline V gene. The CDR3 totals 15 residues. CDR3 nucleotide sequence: TGTGCCAGCAGTGAAGGGAGGGGGCCCAAACAAAAACTGTTTTTT. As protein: CASSEGRGPKQKLFF.

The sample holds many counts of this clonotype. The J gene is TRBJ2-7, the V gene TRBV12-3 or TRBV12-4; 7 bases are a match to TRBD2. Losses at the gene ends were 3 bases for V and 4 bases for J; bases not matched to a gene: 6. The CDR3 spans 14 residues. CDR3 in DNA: TGTGCCAGCAGTTTTGGGAGGGCCGGGTACGAGCAGTACTTC. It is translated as CASSFGRAGYEQYF.

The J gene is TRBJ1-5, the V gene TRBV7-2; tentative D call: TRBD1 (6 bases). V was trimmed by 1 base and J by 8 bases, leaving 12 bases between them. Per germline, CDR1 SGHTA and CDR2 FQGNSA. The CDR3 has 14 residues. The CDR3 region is CASSLGQEMEPQHF. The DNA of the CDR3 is TGTGCCAGCAGCTTAGGACAGGAGATGGAGCCCCAGCATTTT.

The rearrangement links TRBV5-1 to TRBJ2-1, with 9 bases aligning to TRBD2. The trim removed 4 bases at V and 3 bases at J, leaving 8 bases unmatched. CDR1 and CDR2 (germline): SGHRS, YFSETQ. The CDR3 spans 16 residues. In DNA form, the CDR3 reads TGCGCCAGCAGCGTAGGGAGCGGGGGGTTCTACAATGAGCAGTTCTTC. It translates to CASSVGSGGFYNEQFF.

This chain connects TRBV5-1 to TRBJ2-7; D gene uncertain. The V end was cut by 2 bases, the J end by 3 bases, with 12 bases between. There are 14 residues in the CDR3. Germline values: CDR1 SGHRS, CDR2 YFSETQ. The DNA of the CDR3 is TGCGCCAGCAGCTTAGGACCGGATCACTACGAGCAGTACTTC. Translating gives CASSLGPDHYEQYF.

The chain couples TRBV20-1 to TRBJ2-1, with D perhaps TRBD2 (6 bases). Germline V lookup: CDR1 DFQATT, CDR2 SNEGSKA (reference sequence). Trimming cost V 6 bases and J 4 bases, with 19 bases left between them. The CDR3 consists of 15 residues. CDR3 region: CSALYGGTLYNEQFF. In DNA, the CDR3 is TGCAGTGCCCTATACGGCGGGACGCTGTACAATGAGCAGTTCTTC.

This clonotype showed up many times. Here the CDR3 reads CASSADRGSYNEQFF. CDR3 sequence (DNA): TGTGCCAGCAGCGCCGACAGGGGCTCCTACAATGAGCAGTTCTTC. The V and J genes are TRBV7-2 and TRBJ2-1; 8 bases are shared with TRBD1. This CDR3 contains 15 residues. V gave up 5 bases and J gave up 0 bases; unmatched junction bases: 3. From germline, CDR1 is SGHTA and CDR2 FQGNSA.

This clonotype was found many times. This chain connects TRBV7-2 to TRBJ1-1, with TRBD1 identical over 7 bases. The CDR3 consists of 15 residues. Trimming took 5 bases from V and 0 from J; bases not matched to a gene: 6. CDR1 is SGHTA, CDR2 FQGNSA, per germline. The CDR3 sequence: CASSPGQILNTEAFF. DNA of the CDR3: TGTGCCAGCAGCCCGGGACAGATACTGAACACTGAAGCTTTCTTT. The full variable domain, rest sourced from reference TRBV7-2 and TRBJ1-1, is GAGVSQSPSNKVTEKGKDVELRCDPISGHTALYWYRQSLGQGLEFLIYFQGNSAPDKSGLPSDRFSAERTGGSVSTLTIQRTQQEDSAVYLCASSPGQILNTEAFFGQGTRLTVV.